The T cell receptor beta chain under discussion was sequenced for a study of identifying expanded T cells in peripheral blood. Measured with immunoSEQ multiplex PCR; TCRdb has only the in-frame clones, and not every one. This table has 85,000 to 90,000 clones, around 87% appearing once. This CDR3 spans 15 amino acids. The germline CDR1 and CDR2 sequences are SNHLY and FYNNEI. The ends lost 10 bases at V and 5 bases at J; junction bases unmatched: 14. The sample taken for sequencing was blood. The receptor was derived from a person aged 18 to 69 in good health. This chain joins TRBV2 and TRBJ2-5, with TRBD1 identical over 9 bases. CDR3 loop: CATRDWTGVGETQYF. For the CDR3, the DNA is TGTGCCACCCGGGACTGGACAGGGGTCGGGGAGACCCAGTACTTC. Filled out from reference TRBV2 and TRBJ2-5, the complete variable domain reads EPEVTQTPSHQVTQMGQEVILRCVPISNHLYFYWYRQILGQKVEFLVSFYNNEISEKSEIFDDQFSVERPDGSNFTLKIRSTKLEDSAMYFCATRDWTGVGETQYFGPGTRLLVL.